This entry features one TCR beta chain sequence. In the original analysis: Amplified reference gene primers provided the basis for estimating nucleated cell counts. The method was immunoSEQ multiplex PCR; TCRdb's version includes in-frame clones alone and lacks a portion of them. For V, J and clone size, that table is used; D and trimming come from the DNA. The sample has hundreds of thousands of clones; about four fifths are singletons. Seattle patients were enrolled while actively infected and followed longitudinally. This sample was taken from a study of blood T cell repertoires in COVID-19. Study-wide background: T cells, B-cell-depleted T cells, or PBMCs supplied cDNA or gDNA.

The CDR3 is made up of 15 amino acids. V gave up 3 bases and J gave up 5 bases, with 14 bases separating them. Germline CDR1 and CDR2: LNHDA and SQIVND (reference sequence). The receptor was derived from a woman of 80 years or more with COVID-19, enrolled during active disease. Sequencing was done on a sample of peripheral blood. V usage is TRBV19 and J usage is TRBJ1-5; a possible D gene is TRBD1 (6 bases). CDR3 sequence: CASSMDSLRDQPQHF. CDR3 nucleotide sequence: TGTGCCAGTAGTATGGACAGCCTGAGGGATCAGCCCCAGCATTTT.